The rows below give T cell receptor beta chains drawn from one sample of a study of memory CD4+ T cells and cytomegalovirus serostatus. Assay used: immunoSEQ multiplex PCR; TCRdb lists only in-frame clones, some missing. The repertoire holds under 65,000 clones, with 75% to 85% as singletons. Material for sequencing was memory CD4+ T cells from blood. Source of these receptors: an adult in good health and CMV-seronegative. Both conserved end residues are part of each CDR3. A D gene is named only where the DNA matches it firmly. Where a row states a size, it is once, few, many or the class of an expanded clone; other rows omit it.

v_gene,abundance,d_gene,len,j_gene,CDR3nt,CDR3aa
TRBV28,few,.,16,TRBJ2-7,TGTGCCAGCAGTCTCCCCAGGGGAGCCGGGAGCTACGAGCAGTACTTC,CASSLPRGAGSYEQYF
TRBV5-4,.,.,13,TRBJ2-7,TGTGCCAGCAGCTTGCAGCCGAACTACGAGCAGTACTTC,CASSLQPNYEQYF
TRBV5-4,.,.,14,TRBJ2-7,TGTGCCAGCAGCGTGCAGGGGAACTCCTACGAGCAGTACTTC,CASSVQGNSYEQYF
TRBV19,.,.,16,TRBJ1-5,TGTGCCAGTAGTATTATCTCTAAAGGGAGCAATCAGCCCCAGCATTTT,CASSIISKGSNQPQHF
TRBV28,.,.,15,TRBJ2-5,TGTGCCAGCAGACGACCTGGGGCAGGGGAGCAGGCCCAGTACTTC,CASRRPGAGEQAQYF
TRBV2,.,.,15,TRBJ2-7,TGTGCCAGCAGTGAAAGGGTCTATCGGACCTACGAGCAGTACTTC,CASSERVYRTYEQYF
TRBV30,.,.,13,TRBJ2-4,TGTGCCTGGGTGGGACGGGGCAAAAACATTCAGTACTTC,CAWVGRGKNIQYF
TRBV5-4,.,TRBD1,20,TRBJ2-4,TGTGCCAGCAGCCTGTTAACCGGGACAGGGAGGCAGCTAGCCAAAAACATTCAGTACTTC,CASSLLTGTGRQLAKNIQYF
TRBV29-1,.,.,14,TRBJ2-3,TGCAGCGTTGGCGGGATGCTACTAACAGATACGCAGTATTTT,CSVGGMLLTDTQYF
TRBV6-1,.,.,12,TRBJ2-5,TGTGCCAGCAGAAAGGACCTAACGACCCAGTACTTC,CASRKDLTTQYF
TRBV7-9,.,.,14,TRBJ1-2,TGTGCCAGCAGCTTTGGGGACGGGAACTATGGCTACACCTTC,CASSFGDGNYGYTF
TRBV19,.,.,15,TRBJ2-3,TGTGCCAGTATGGCGGGATCTCGGAACACAGATACGCAGTATTTT,CASMAGSRNTDTQYF
TRBV19,.,.,15,TRBJ1-3,TGTGCCAGTAGTATGCAGGGCTACTCTGGAAACACCATATATTTT,CASSMQGYSGNTIYF
TRBV28,.,.,12,TRBJ1-5,TGTGCCAGCAGTTTATTGGGTCAGCCCCAGCATTTT,CASSLLGQPQHF
TRBV14,.,.,13,TRBJ1-3,TGTGCCAGCAGCCAAGGAGGGGGAAACACCATATATTTT,CASSQGGGNTIYF
TRBV27,.,.,19,TRBJ2-2,TGTGCCAGCAGAGGGACATGGGACTTTAAGAGATCGAACACCGGGGAGCTGTTTTTT,CASRGTWDFKRSNTGELFF
TRBV2,.,.,13,TRBJ2-2,TGTGCCAGCAGTGAACAGAACACCGGGGAGCTGTTTTTT,CASSEQNTGELFF
TRBV10-3,.,.,14,TRBJ2-1,TGTGCCATCAGTACAGGGCCCCAGGGCAATGAGCAGTTCTTC,CAISTGPQGNEQFF
TRBV9,.,.,13,TRBJ2-6,TGTGCCAGCTCGGGGATAGGGGCCAACGTCCTGACTTTC,CASSGIGANVLTF
TRBV5-6,.,.,14,TRBJ1-2,TGTGCCAGCAGCTTGGACAGGGATTGGGGTGGCTACACCTTC,CASSLDRDWGGYTF
TRBV5-1,.,.,14,TRBJ2-5,TGCGCCAGCAGCCCTCGGGGGCAGCAAGAGACCCAGTACTTC,CASSPRGQQETQYF
TRBV7-9,once,.,14,TRBJ2-5,TGTGCCAGCAGCTTACAGGGAGGGGGGGAGACCCAGTACTTC,CASSLQGGGETQYF
TRBV4-2,once,.,15,TRBJ2-3,TGTGCCAGCAGCCAAGATCGGACTAGCACAGATACGCAGTATTTT,CASSQDRTSTDTQYF
TRBV28,.,.,14,TRBJ2-3,TGTGCCAGCAGTTTCCAAAAAGGCACAGATACGCAGTATTTT,CASSFQKGTDTQYF
TRBV19,.,.,16,TRBJ1-5,TGTGCCAGTAGTCCAGGGAACCGGGACACGTTACAGCCCCAGCATTTT,CASSPGNRDTLQPQHF
TRBV18,few,.,17,TRBJ2-7,TGTGCCAGCTCACCGCCCCCCTCCGGGACGGTAACCTACGAGCAGTACTTC,CASSPPPSGTVTYEQYF
TRBV9,.,.,15,TRBJ1-5,TGTGCCAGCAGCAAGGGGGGAGGGGGCAATCAGCCCCAGCATTTT,CASSKGGGGNQPQHF
TRBV5-6,once,.,13,TRBJ2-7,TGTGCCAGCAGCTTCCAGGGTTTATACGAGCAGTACTTC,CASSFQGLYEQYF
TRBV7-9,.,.,16,TRBJ2-7,TGTGCCAGCAGCTTAGTATCCGGGACCGTCTCCTACGAGCAGTACTTC,CASSLVSGTVSYEQYF
TRBV30,once,.,14,TRBJ2-1,TGTGCCTGGAGCCGGGACTTCTCCAACAATGAGCAGTTCTTC,CAWSRDFSNNEQFF
TRBV15,.,.,15,TRBJ2-7,TGTGCCACCAGCAGAGATCATGTCTCCTCCTACGAGCAGTACTTC,CATSRDHVSSYEQYF
TRBV7-9,few,.,15,TRBJ2-7,TGTGCCAGCACCTCGCCGGAAGCGGGCACCTACGAGCAGTACTTC,CASTSPEAGTYEQYF
TRBV15,.,.,13,TRBJ2-7,TGTGCCACCAGCAGGGGGTACTCCTACGAGCAGTACTTC,CATSRGYSYEQYF
TRBV28,many,TRBD1,14,TRBJ2-1,TGTGCCAGCAGTGAGGGACAGGGGTTCGATGAGCAGTTCTTC,CASSEGQGFDEQFF
TRBV29-1,few,TRBD1,13,TRBJ1-1,TGCAGCGTTGTAACAGGGGTGAACACTGAAGCTTTCTTT,CSVVTGVNTEAFF
TRBV7-9,.,.,15,TRBJ1-2,TGTGCCAGCAGCTTAGATATAGGGAAGGGCTATGGCTACACCTTC,CASSLDIGKGYGYTF
TRBV28,few,.,12,TRBJ1-2,TGTGCCAGCAGTTTGGATGTTCATGGCTACACCTTC,CASSLDVHGYTF
TRBV10-1,.,.,13,TRBJ1-1,TGCGCCAGCAGTGAGTCAAGGGACACTGAAGCTTTCTTT,CASSESRDTEAFF
TRBV5-4,.,TRBD1,15,TRBJ2-2,TGTGCCAGCAGCTTTGGACAGGGAGTTACCGGGGAGCTGTTTTTT,CASSFGQGVTGELFF
TRBV7-9,.,TRBD2,14,TRBJ2-3,TGTGCCAGCAGTACTAGCGGTAGCACAGATACGCAGTATTTT,CASSTSGSTDTQYF
TRBV19,.,.,15,TRBJ2-2,TGTGCCAGTAGTATAGGAGGGTCGCACACCGGGGAGCTGTTTTTT,CASSIGGSHTGELFF